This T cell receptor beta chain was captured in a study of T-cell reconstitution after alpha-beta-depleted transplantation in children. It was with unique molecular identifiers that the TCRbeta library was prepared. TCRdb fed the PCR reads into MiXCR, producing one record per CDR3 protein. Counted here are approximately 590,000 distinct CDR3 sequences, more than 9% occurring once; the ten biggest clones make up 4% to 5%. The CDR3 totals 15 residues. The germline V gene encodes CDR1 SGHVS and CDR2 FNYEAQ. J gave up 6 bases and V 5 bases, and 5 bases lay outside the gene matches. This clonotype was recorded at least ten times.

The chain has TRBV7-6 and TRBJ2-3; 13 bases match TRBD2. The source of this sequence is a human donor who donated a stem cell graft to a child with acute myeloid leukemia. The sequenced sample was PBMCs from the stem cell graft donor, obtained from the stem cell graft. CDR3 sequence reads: CASSTGTSGTDTQYF. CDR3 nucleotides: TGTGCCAGCAGCACCGGGACTAGCGGGACGGATACGCAGTATTTT.